Each of the 11 T cell receptor beta chains below was sequenced from the same sample in a study of human T cells and chemical hapten exposure. As for time point: patch test 3, about 24 weeks after DPC sensitization. The treatment was: therapeutic diphenylcyclopropenone sensitization with weekly scalp DPC. Unseparated into fractions, whole blood served as the source from which total RNA was extracted. TCRdb analysed the RACE reads with MiXCR anew, one entry per CDR3 protein. The sample has under 50,000 distinct CDR3 sequences; around 9.5% are singletons. The material sequenced was whole blood, taken in connection with sensitization to the hapten diphenylcyclopropenone (DPC). The receptors here all came from a man aged 50-60 years with alopecia areata. Some clones in this sample may be carry-over from other donors' samples.

This clonotype was counted only a few times. The chain is built from TRBV5-1 and TRBJ1-1; 8 bases align to TRBD1. The CDR3 is made up of 15 amino acids. V trimming: 4 bases; J trimming: 5 bases; junction bases outside the gene matches: 10. CDR1 SGHRS and CDR2 YFSETQ come from the germline V gene. The CDR3 coding sequence is TGCGCCAGCAGCCCGGAGACAGGGGTAATAACTGAAGCTTTCTTT. Its protein product is CASSPETGVITEAFF.

This clonotype was observed at least ten times. The J gene is TRBJ2-7, the V gene TRBV3-1, with TRBD2 identical over 10 bases. In germline, CDR1 is LGHDT, CDR2 YNNKEL (reference sequence). Trimming took 5 bases from V and 3 from J; bases not matched to a gene: 4. This CDR3 has 14 amino acids. CDR3 sequence (DNA): TGTGCCAGCAGCTACGGACTAGCGGACTACGAGCAGTACTTC. Encoded protein: CASSYGLADYEQYF.

This clonotype was detected many times. J is TRBJ2-4 and V is TRBV6-1; TRBD1 matches 9 bases. This CDR3 spans 16 amino acids. CDR1 is MNHNS and CDR2 is SASEGT in the germline V gene. V dropped 0 bases and J dropped 3; count of bases not matched to a gene: 3. The CDR3, as DNA: TGTGCCAGCAGTGAAGCGTCGACAGGGGGCAAAAACATTCAGTACTTC. Protein: CASSEASTGGKNIQYF.

The sample holds many counts of this clonotype. The CDR3 bases are TGTGCCAGCAGCGTAGCAGGGGCCGGCCCAGATACGCAGTATTTT. Translated: CASSVAGAGPDTQYF. J is TRBJ2-3 and V is TRBV9, with D perhaps matching TRBD1 (6 bases). V lost 0 bases to trimming and J lost 4 bases, with 12 bases between them. The germline gives CDR1 SGDLS, CDR2 YYNGEE. This CDR3 contains 15 residues.

The J gene is TRBJ2-2, the V gene TRBV25-1; D may be TRBD2 (5 bases). Germline V gene sequence: CDR1 MGHDK, CDR2 SYGVNS. With 2 bases removed from V and 1 base from J, the gap between germline ends came to 8 bases. This CDR3 has 15 residues. The CDR3 bases are TGTGCCAGCAGTGAAACTAGACAGAACACCGGGGAGCTGTTTTTT. Protein product: CASSETRQNTGELFF. Full variable domain (remainder filled in from reference TRBV25-1 and TRBJ2-2): EADIYQTPRYLVIGTGKKITLECSQTMGHDKMYWYQQDPGMELHLIHYSYGVNSTEKGDLSSESTVSRIRTEHFPLTLESARPSHTSQYLCASSETRQNTGELFFGEGSRLTVL.

In its sample, this clonotype was seen many times. The gene calls are TRBV7-9 and TRBJ2-3; tentatively, D is TRBD1 or TRBD2 (6 bases each). Looked up from germline, CDR1 is SEHNR and CDR2 is FQNEAQ (reference sequence). The CDR3 spans 18 residues. V lost 5 bases and J 6 bases, leaving 27 bases between the germline ends. The CDR3 coding sequence is TGTGCCAGCAGCCTGGGGGCGTTGGCTGGAGGGAGAAGGGATACGCAGTATTTT. Protein: CASSLGALAGGRRDTQYF.

This clonotype has at least ten counts. V usage is TRBV6-2 or TRBV6-3 and J usage is TRBJ2-7; D gene ambiguous. The V gene's germline CDR1 is MNHEY and CDR2 SVGEGT. Trimming left V 2 bases short and J 2 bases short, with 4 bases between. CDR3 length: 12 amino acids. This chain's CDR3 is CASSYGPYEQYF. The CDR3 DNA reads TGTGCCAGCAGTTACGGTCCCTACGAGCAGTACTTC.

The rearrangement links TRBV20-1 to TRBJ2-7, with D possibly TRBD1 on 6 matching bases. The CDR3 is made up of 16 amino acids. Germline CDR1 DFQATT, CDR2 SNEGSKA (reference sequence). The germline V and J ends were trimmed by 0 bases and 2 bases, with 17 bases remaining between them. The CDR3: CSARDYGTRSTYEQYF. The DNA for the CDR3 is TGCAGTGCTAGAGATTACGGGACAAGGTCTACCTACGAGCAGTACTTC.

In this sample, this clonotype turned up many times. CDR3 DNA sequence: TGTGCCAGCTCACCGACGGCGAACACCGGGGAGCTGTTTTTT. This encodes CASSPTANTGELFF. The V gene is TRBV18, the J gene TRBJ2-2; no firm D call. The CDR3 is 14 amino acids. Germline lookup yields CDR1 KGHSH and CDR2 LQKENI. Trimming took off 3 bases at V and 0 bases at J, with 5 bases between the two ends.

On this clonotype: A read error may account for a junction end that differs from germline. The CDR3 DNA follows: TGTGCCAGCAGTTCCCCCCGGGACAGGGAACTCTTC. It encodes CASSSPRDRELF. The chain is built from TRBV6-5 and TRBJ2-1, with TRBD1 matching over 9 bases. The germline gives CDR1 MNHEY, CDR2 SVGAGI. The CDR3 length is 12 residues.

In this sample, this clonotype turned up a few times. V usage is TRBV5-1 and J usage is TRBJ1-1; D may be TRBD1 (6 bases). Germline V gene sequence: CDR1 SGHRS, CDR2 YFSETQ. The CDR3 loop spans 13 amino acids. V was cut by 1 base and J by 3 bases, with 7 bases left in between. The CDR3 is CASSLRGDTEAFF. The DNA for the CDR3 is TGCGCCAGCAGCTTGAGGGGGGACACTGAAGCTTTCTTT.